Listed below are T cell receptor beta chains from one sample, sequenced in a study of regulatory T cells in long-lasting Graves disease. TCRdb independently ran MiXCR on the multiplex PCR reads; one entry per CDR3 protein. The sample holds some 560,000 distinct CDR3 sequences, roughly 16% seen once. This same sample was also taken into another study, of T cells in Graves' hyperthyroidism and ophthalmopathy.

The sample in question was peripheral blood mononuclear cells (PBMCs), obtained at new diagnosis, from a patient treated with antithyroid drugs. The receptor source for this set is a woman aged 40-65 years with Graves disease. CDR3s include the opening cysteine and the closing phenylalanine or tryptophan. Clone size is not always given. Where it is, it says once, few, many or a class for expanded clones.

v_call: TRBV4-1
clone_size: few
cdr3_aa: CASSQEEINTEAFF

v_call: TRBV7-3
clone_size: many
cdr3_aa: CASSPTTGTTYEQYF

v_call: TRBV27
clone_size: -
cdr3_aa: CASRMYSRDPNYNEQFF

v_call: TRBV2
clone_size: many
cdr3_aa: CASSEFLAGGTDTQYF

v_call: TRBV2
clone_size: -
cdr3_aa: CASGGQVYGYTF

v_call: TRBV28
clone_size: -
cdr3_aa: CASSLLRNEQFF

v_call: TRBV7-8
clone_size: -
cdr3_aa: CASSRGAGQHF

v_call: TRBV11-2
clone_size: many
cdr3_aa: CASSLDRVVQYF

v_call: TRBV5-1
clone_size: many
cdr3_aa: CASSTGTVEPDTQYF

v_call: TRBV12-3/TRBV12-4
clone_size: many
cdr3_aa: CASTPPGQETQYF

v_call: TRBV11-3
clone_size: -
cdr3_aa: CASSRSGGSNTGELFF

v_call: TRBV20-1
clone_size: -
cdr3_aa: CSARGQGGGASYNEQFF

v_call: TRBV2
clone_size: many
cdr3_aa: CASAITGGSSYNEQFF

v_call: TRBV7-9
clone_size: once
cdr3_aa: CASRGDLLDTQYF

v_call: TRBV6-5
clone_size: many
cdr3_aa: CASSSPSGAPQKTTDTQYF

v_call: TRBV18
clone_size: many
cdr3_aa: CASSRGANQPQHF

v_call: TRBV7-8
clone_size: many
cdr3_aa: CASSLPRGGLGETQYF

v_call: TRBV7-9
clone_size: few
cdr3_aa: CASSLGVGERDTQYF

v_call: TRBV7-9
clone_size: few
cdr3_aa: CASSGIPGLKNIQYF

v_call: TRBV7-2
clone_size: few
cdr3_aa: CASGRINNEQFF

v_call: TRBV19
clone_size: -
cdr3_aa: CASSKPGTVQETQYF

v_call: TRBV7-8
clone_size: few
cdr3_aa: CASSLASSAGNTIYF

v_call: TRBV24-1
clone_size: -
cdr3_aa: CATSDAGQDGANYGYTF

v_call: TRBV5-5
clone_size: few
cdr3_aa: CASRAGPGSYNSPLHF

v_call: TRBV30
clone_size: many
cdr3_aa: CAWSVGTQTADTQYF

v_call: TRBV6-1
clone_size: many
cdr3_aa: CASSADRGMNTEAFF